The following is a T cell receptor beta chain sequence with its context. Antigen unknown. The CDR3 is made up of 12 amino acids. V was shortened by 0 bases and J by 6 bases, with 6 bases between the two germline ends. Looked up from germline, CDR1 is GTSNPN and CDR2 is SVGIG (reference sequence). These data belong to a study of T cells in localized non-small cell lung cancer. Libraries were prepared by immunoSEQ multiplex PCR; TCRdb keeps only in-frame clonotypes and omits some of them. The data contain around 96,000 clones, more than 75% of them seen just once; the ten biggest clones take up 4.1%. Study-wide results and limits: A single tumor region was sequenced, leaving heterogeneity possible. A higher density of T cells in blood coincided with extended overall survival. Median about 56 top-100 tumor clones were shared with paired adjacent lung.

The sample here was PBMCs, taken before any cancer treatment. The chain combines TRBV30 with TRBJ1-5; D is uncertain. The TCR sequence derives from a woman between 40 and 69 years old with stage II squamous cell lung carcinoma. In DNA form, the CDR3 reads TGTGCCTGGAGTGTTAAGGCTCAGCCCCAGCATTTT. Translated: CAWSVKAQPQHF. Variable domain in full (rest from reference TRBV30 and TRBJ1-5): SQTIHQWPATLVQPVGSPLSLECTVEGTSNPNLYWYRQAAGRGLQLLFYSVGIGQISSEVPQNLSASRPQDRQFILSSKKLLLSDSGFYLCAWSVKAQPQHFGDGTRLSIL.